The 31 T cell receptor beta chains reported below all come from one sample, sequenced in a study of blood T cell repertoires in COVID-19. Produced via immunoSEQ multiplex PCR; TCRdb's table is partial and in-frame only. The sample contains some 89,000 clones, approximately 81% of which appear only once. Sequencing was done on a sample of peripheral blood. Receptor source: a man between 60 and 75 years old with acute or convalescent COVID-19.

The rearrangement links TRBV7-2 to TRBJ1-5; D not certain. Germline V gene sequence: CDR1 SGHTA, CDR2 FQGNSA. The germline V and J ends were trimmed by 1 base and 0 bases, with 10 bases remaining between them. This CDR3 has 16 residues. The CDR3 region has the DNA TGTGCCAGCAGCTTAGTTAGAGGGTTTAGCAATCAGCCCCAGCATTTT. Residues: CASSLVRGFSNQPQHF.

This chain uses TRBV5-4 with TRBJ2-1; 9 nucleotides line up with TRBD1. The CDR3 has 15 amino acids. Germline V gene sequence: CDR1 SGHNT, CDR2 YYREEE (reference sequence). J gave up 6 bases and V 0 bases, and 4 bases lay outside the gene matches. CDR3 loop: CASSLAGTGSNEQFF. The CDR3 DNA is TGTGCCAGCAGCTTGGCCGGGACAGGGAGCAATGAGCAGTTCTTC.

This sequence joins TRBV18 and TRBJ2-1, with TRBD2 matching over 9 bases. There are 15 residues in the CDR3. Looked up from germline, CDR1 is KGHSH and CDR2 is LQKENI. The trim removed 2 bases at V and 6 bases at J, leaving 5 bases unmatched. CDR3 nucleotide sequence: TGTGCCAGCTCACCAGTAGCGGGAGCGGGCAATGAGCAGTTCTTC. Encoded protein: CASSPVAGAGNEQFF.

The chain recombines TRBV3-1 (or the pseudogene TRBV3-2) with TRBJ1-1; D not certain. The germline V gene has CDR1 LGHDT and CDR2 YNNKEL (reference sequence). The germline V and J ends were trimmed by 1 base and 8 bases, with 11 bases remaining between them. This CDR3 spans 13 amino acids. The CDR3 loop is CASSQGQVLEAFF. CDR3 sequence (DNA): TGTGCCAGCAGCCAAGGGCAGGTTTTAGAAGCTTTCTTT.

The rearrangement links TRBV5-5 to TRBJ1-3; 8 bases map to TRBD1. CDR3 size: 16 residues. Germline CDR1 SGHKS, CDR2 YYEKEE (reference sequence). V was pared by 3 bases and J by 0 bases, with 5 bases of the junction left unmatched. CDR3 region: CASSSGQANSGNTIYF. In DNA, the CDR3 is TGTGCCAGCAGCTCGGGACAGGCTAACTCTGGAAACACCATATATTTT.

The V and J genes are TRBV30 and TRBJ1-5; D perhaps matches TRBD1 (5 bases). The CDR3 is 14 residues long. V was shortened by 3 bases and J by 4 bases, with 13 bases between the two germline ends. Germline CDR1 GTSNPN, CDR2 SVGIG (reference sequence). In DNA, the CDR3 is TGTGCCTGGAGCGGACATGGGGCGAATCAGCCCCAGCATTTT. It yields the protein CAWSGHGANQPQHF.

The chain uses TRBV19 and TRBJ1-5, with D maybe TRBD1 (5 bases). V gave up 5 bases and J gave up 0 bases, with 14 bases separating them. Germline lookup yields CDR1 LNHDA and CDR2 SQIVND (reference sequence). There are 16 residues in the CDR3. The chain's CDR3 is CASSGAQDYSNQPQHF. The CDR3 coding sequence is TGTGCCAGTAGTGGGGCGCAGGACTATAGCAATCAGCCCCAGCATTTT.

This chain links TRBV7-8 with TRBJ1-5; 7 nucleotides align to TRBD1. This CDR3 region has 17 residues. The J segment lost 7 bases and the V segment lost 0 bases, leaving 12 bases of the junction unmatched. CDR1 is SGHVS and CDR2 is FQNEAQ in the germline V gene. The CDR3 loop reads CASSLAETGRIWQPQHF. The CDR3 DNA reads TGTGCCAGCAGCTTAGCAGAGACAGGGCGAATTTGGCAGCCCCAGCATTTT.

This chain uses TRBV6-5 with TRBJ1-2; possible D gene TRBD1, 6 bases. V lost 7 bases and J lost 1, with 13 bases in between. Germline CDR1 is MNHEY and CDR2 is SVGAGI. CDR3 size: 14 residues. The CDR3 protein is CASTQGSHNYGYTF. CDR3 coding DNA: TGTGCCAGCACACAGGGTTCCCATAACTATGGCTACACCTTC.

The rearrangement uses TRBV7-3 and TRBJ2-6; D unclear. The CDR3 length is 18 residues. Germline V gene data show CDR1 as SGHTA and CDR2 as FQGTGA. With 3 bases removed from V and 0 bases from J, the gap between germline ends came to 15 bases. Here the CDR3 reads CASSFRPGTPSGANVLTF. CDR3 sequence (DNA): TGTGCCAGCAGCTTCCGTCCAGGCACCCCCTCTGGGGCCAACGTCCTGACTTTC.

The chain uses TRBV19 and TRBJ2-2; 10 bases are shared with TRBD1. Germline V gene data show CDR1 as LNHDA and CDR2 as SQIVND (reference sequence). The CDR3 spans 15 residues. The ends lost 9 bases at V and 7 bases at J; junction bases unmatched: 11. The CDR3 spells CASTAGTGDHGELFF. The CDR3 nucleotides are TGTGCCAGCACCGCCGGGACAGGGGATCACGGGGAGCTGTTTTTT.

The rearrangement links TRBV7-6 to TRBJ1-5; TRBD1 aligns across 8 bases. The CDR3 is made up of 15 amino acids. V lost 0 bases and J lost 4; bases outside the gene matches: 2. Germline V lookup: CDR1 SGHVS, CDR2 FNYEAQ. For the CDR3, the DNA is TGTGCCAGCAGCTTAGCGACAGGGGTTAATCAGCCCCAGCATTTT. It encodes CASSLATGVNQPQHF.

The chain uses TRBV7-2 and TRBJ1-2; D is unclear. This CDR3 spans 13 amino acids. Looked up from germline, CDR1 is SGHTA and CDR2 is FQGNSA. The V and J ends lost 5 bases and 9 bases respectively, with 16 bases between them. The CDR3 region has the DNA TGTGCCAGCAGCCCCTCGACCGGGGTGAGCTACACCTTC. It codes for CASSPSTGVSYTF.

This clone came up a few times. V gene TRBV7-2 combines with J gene TRBJ1-3, with 9 bases matching TRBD1. Germline V gene lookup returns CDR1 SGHTA and CDR2 FQGNSA. The CDR3 covers 15 residues. The trim removed 5 bases at V and 1 base at J, leaving 3 bases unmatched. Written as DNA, the CDR3 is TGTGCCAGCAGCATAGGACAGGGGTCTGGAAACACCATATATTTT. Its protein product is CASSIGQGSGNTIYF.

The chain combines TRBV7-8 with TRBJ2-1, with 11 positions matching TRBD2. Germline CDR1 reads SGHVS; CDR2 reads FQNEAQ. This CDR3 has 17 residues. Trimming took 7 bases from V and 7 from J; bases not matched to a gene: 15. CDR3: CASMLVAGGPWVNEQFF. The CDR3 DNA is TGTGCCAGCATGCTGGTAGCGGGGGGGCCCTGGGTAAATGAGCAGTTCTTC.

The V and J genes are TRBV7-2 and TRBJ1-6; TRBD1 aligns across 8 bases. Unmatched junction bases numbered 6, after V lost 5 bases and J lost 6 bases. In germline, CDR1 is SGHTA, CDR2 FQGNSA. This CDR3 comprises 15 residues. The CDR3 bases are TGTGCCAGCAGCCCGGGGACAGGCTTTAATTCACCCCTCCACTTT. It specifies CASSPGTGFNSPLHF.

The V gene is TRBV30, the J gene TRBJ1-5; possibly TRBD1 for D (5 bases). V was cut by 4 bases and J by 2 bases, with 9 bases left in between. The CDR3 runs 13 residues. Germline CDR1 is GTSNPN and CDR2 is SVGIG (reference sequence). The CDR3 coding sequence is TGTGCCTGGACAGGGATGGGCAATCAGCCCCAGCATTTT. Encoded protein: CAWTGMGNQPQHF.

The V call is TRBV3-1 (or the pseudogene TRBV3-2), the J call TRBJ2-2, with 10 bases that match TRBD2. Germline V gives CDR1 LGHDT, CDR2 YNNKEL (reference sequence). V trimming: 6 bases; J trimming: 7 bases; junction bases outside the gene matches: 14. This CDR3 region has 17 residues. CDR3 DNA sequence: TGTGCCAGCAGGTTTACTAGCGGGACGGTAAAAGGCGGGGAGCTGTTTTTT. It encodes CASRFTSGTVKGGELFF.

V is TRBV30 and J is TRBJ1-3, with D perhaps matching TRBD1 (5 bases). The CDR3 has 16 amino acids. Looked up from germline, CDR1 is GTSNPN and CDR2 is SVGIG (reference sequence). V was cut by 0 bases and J by 4 bases, with 16 bases left in between. The DNA of the CDR3 is TGTGCCTGGAGTGTAGGGGCAGGTTCCATCGGAAACACCATATATTTT. Its protein is CAWSVGAGSIGNTIYF.

V is TRBV15 and J is TRBJ2-1; D gene unclear. Trimming took off 0 bases at V and 0 bases at J, with 9 bases between the two ends. From germline, CDR1 is LNHNV and CDR2 YYDKDF (reference sequence). This CDR3 spans 16 amino acids. DNA for the CDR3: TGTGCCACCAGCAGAGATAGCCCTAGCTCCTACAATGAGCAGTTCTTC. Amino acid sequence: CATSRDSPSSYNEQFF.

The chain joins TRBV6-5 to TRBJ2-1, with a tentative D call TRBD1 (5 bases). Germline V lookup: CDR1 MNHEY, CDR2 SVGAGI. The V end was cut by 5 bases, the J end by 9 bases, with 14 bases between. The CDR3 extends over 13 amino acids. CDR3 in amino acids: CASSLLRGSEQFF. The DNA of the CDR3 is TGTGCCAGCAGTCTCTTAAGGGGCAGTGAGCAGTTCTTC.

As regards this clone: One end of the junction varies from germline; a read error may be responsible. The CDR3 DNA follows: TGCGCCAGCAACCAAGTGCTAGCGGGAGTTCGGGACAATGAGCAGTTCTTC. Protein product: CASNQVLAGVRDNEQFF. The chain is built from TRBV4-3 and TRBJ2-1, with TRBD2 matching over 10 bases. Looked up from germline, CDR1 is LGHNA and CDR2 is YSLEER. The CDR3 runs 17 residues.

The chain carries TRBV5-1 and TRBJ2-7; D is perhaps TRBD1 (5 bases). The CDR3 consists of 18 residues. V shed 4 bases and J shed 1 base, with 24 bases lying between them. Germline V CDR1 and CDR2: SGHRS, YFSETQ. CDR3 nucleotides: TGCGCCAGCAGCCTCGATCTAGACAGACGAAAAGATTCCTACGAGCAGTACTTC. It specifies CASSLDLDRRKDSYEQYF.

The CDR3 loop reads CASSLAGGPQHF. In DNA form, the CDR3 reads TGCGCCAGCAGCCTTGCAGGGGGGCCCCAGCATTTT. V gene TRBV4-1 combines with J gene TRBJ1-5; 7 bases agree with TRBD1. The ends lost 4 bases at V and 9 bases at J; junction bases unmatched: 3. Germline V lookup: CDR1 MGHRA, CDR2 YSYEKL. The CDR3 sequence is 12 residues long.

The rearrangement uses TRBV11-2 and TRBJ2-5; 9 bases align to TRBD1. With V trimmed by 4 bases and J by 5 bases, 11 bases remained unmatched. From germline, CDR1 is SGHAT and CDR2 FQNNGV. The CDR3 consists of 16 residues. The CDR3 DNA reads TGTGCCAGCAGCTCATGGACAGGGGATCGTGGGGAGACCCAGTACTTC. Translation gives CASSSWTGDRGETQYF.

This chain's CDR3 is CASSQRPAGINEQFF. The CDR3 DNA follows: TGCGCCAGCAGCCAACGGCCAGCGGGGATAAATGAGCAGTTCTTC. This rearrangement joins TRBV4-1 to TRBJ2-1, with 7 bases aligning to TRBD2. The J segment lost 7 bases and the V segment lost 2 bases, leaving 8 bases of the junction unmatched. Germline CDR1 is MGHRA and CDR2 is YSYEKL. This CDR3 region has 15 residues.

The chain has TRBV3-1 (or the pseudogene TRBV3-2) and TRBJ2-2, with 12 bases aligning to TRBD2. Germline V lookup: CDR1 LGHDT, CDR2 YNNKEL (reference sequence). V shed 3 bases and J 2 bases; nucleotides not matched to a gene: 1. The length of the CDR3 is 16 residues. CDR3 protein: CASSQTSGGNTGELFF. CDR3 nucleotides: TGTGCCAGCAGCCAGACTAGCGGGGGAAACACCGGGGAGCTGTTTTTT.

V and J are TRBV6-2 or TRBV6-3 and TRBJ2-3; D is possibly TRBD2 (5 bases). Germline V gene sequence: CDR1 MNHEY, CDR2 SVGEGT. V lost 4 bases and J 1 base, leaving 12 bases between the germline ends. This CDR3 comprises 15 residues. The CDR3 sequence: CASSLAVLGTDTQYF. For the CDR3, the DNA is TGTGCCAGCAGTTTGGCAGTACTAGGCACAGATACGCAGTATTTT.

The gene calls are TRBV29-1 and TRBJ1-1, with unresolved D. This CDR3 spans 13 amino acids. Trimming shortened V by 5 bases and J by 2 bases, and 12 bases separated the two germline ends. Germline V gives CDR1 SQVTM, CDR2 ANQGSEA. In nucleotides, the CDR3 is TGCAGCGTTTCTCTACAGAGAAACACTGAAGCTTTCTTT. As protein: CSVSLQRNTEAFF.

The chain joins TRBV15 to TRBJ2-3; D is possibly TRBD1 (6 bases). This CDR3 spans 15 amino acids. Germline V lookup: CDR1 LNHNV, CDR2 YYDKDF (reference sequence). Trimming took off 2 bases at V and 1 base at J, with 10 bases between the two ends. CDR3 sequence reads: CATSRPRQGTDTQYF. In DNA, the CDR3 is TGTGCCACCAGCAGACCTCGACAGGGCACAGATACGCAGTATTTT.

V usage is TRBV2 and J usage is TRBJ1-1; TRBD1 matches 7 bases. J gave up 0 bases and V 3 bases, and 7 bases lay outside the gene matches. Germline-derived CDR1 and CDR2 are SNHLY and FYNNEI. CDR3 length: 16 amino acids. The CDR3 sequence: CASSEGQTQMNTEAFF. The CDR3 coding sequence is TGTGCCAGCAGTGAGGGACAGACTCAAATGAACACTGAAGCTTTCTTT.